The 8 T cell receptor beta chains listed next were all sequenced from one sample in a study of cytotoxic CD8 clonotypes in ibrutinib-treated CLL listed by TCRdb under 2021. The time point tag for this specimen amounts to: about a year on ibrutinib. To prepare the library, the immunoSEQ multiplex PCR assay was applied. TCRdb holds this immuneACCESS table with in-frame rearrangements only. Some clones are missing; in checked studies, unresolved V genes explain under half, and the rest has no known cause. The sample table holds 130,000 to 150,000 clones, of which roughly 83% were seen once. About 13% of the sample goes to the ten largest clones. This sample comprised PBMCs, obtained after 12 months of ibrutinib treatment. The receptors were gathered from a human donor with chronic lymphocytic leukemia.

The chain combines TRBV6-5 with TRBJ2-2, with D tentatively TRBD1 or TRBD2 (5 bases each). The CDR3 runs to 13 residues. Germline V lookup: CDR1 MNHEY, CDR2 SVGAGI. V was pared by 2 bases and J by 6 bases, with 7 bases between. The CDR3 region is CASSYGGPGELFF. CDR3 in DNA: TGTGCCAGCAGTTACGGGGGACCCGGGGAGCTGTTTTTT.

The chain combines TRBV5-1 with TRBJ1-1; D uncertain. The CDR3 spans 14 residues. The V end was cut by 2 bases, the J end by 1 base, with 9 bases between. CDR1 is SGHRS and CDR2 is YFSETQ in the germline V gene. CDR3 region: CASSFDGSNTEAFF. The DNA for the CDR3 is TGCGCCAGCAGCTTTGACGGGTCGAACACTGAAGCTTTCTTT.

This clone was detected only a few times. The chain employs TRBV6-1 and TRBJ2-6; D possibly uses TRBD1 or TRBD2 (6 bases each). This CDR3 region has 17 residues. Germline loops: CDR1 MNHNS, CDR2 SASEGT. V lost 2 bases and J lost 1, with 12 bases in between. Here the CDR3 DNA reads TGTGCCAGCAGTGAAAGGGGGGCTCTATCTGGGGCCAACGTCCTGACTTTC. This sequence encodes CASSERGALSGANVLTF.

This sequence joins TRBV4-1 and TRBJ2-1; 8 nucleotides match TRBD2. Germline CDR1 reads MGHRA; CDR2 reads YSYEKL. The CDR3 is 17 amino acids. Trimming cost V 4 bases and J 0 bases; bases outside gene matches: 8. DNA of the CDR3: TGCGCCAGCAGCCTCCATAGCGGGGTGAGCTCCTACAATGAGCAGTTCTTC. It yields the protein CASSLHSGVSSYNEQFF.

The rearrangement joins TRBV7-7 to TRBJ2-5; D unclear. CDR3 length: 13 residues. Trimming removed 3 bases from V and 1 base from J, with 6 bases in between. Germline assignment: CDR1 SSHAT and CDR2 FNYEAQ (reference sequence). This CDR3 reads CASSFQIQETQYF. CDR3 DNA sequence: TGTGCCAGCAGCTTCCAAATCCAAGAGACCCAGTACTTC.

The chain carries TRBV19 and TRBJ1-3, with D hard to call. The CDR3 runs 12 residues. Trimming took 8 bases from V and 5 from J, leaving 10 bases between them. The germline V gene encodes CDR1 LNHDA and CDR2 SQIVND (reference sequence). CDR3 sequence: CASGMGRNTIYF. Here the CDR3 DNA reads TGTGCCAGTGGAATGGGAAGAAACACCATATATTTT.

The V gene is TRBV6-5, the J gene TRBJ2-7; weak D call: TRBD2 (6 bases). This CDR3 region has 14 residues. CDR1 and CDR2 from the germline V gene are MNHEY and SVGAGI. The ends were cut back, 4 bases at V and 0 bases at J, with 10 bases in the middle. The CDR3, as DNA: TGTGCCAGCAGTTGGGACTCCATCTCCTACGAGCAGTACTTC. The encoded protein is CASSWDSISYEQYF.

Written as DNA, the CDR3 is TGTGCCAGCAGTTTCTCTGTTCATAATGAAAAACTGTTTTTT. Translating it yields CASSFSVHNEKLFF. The chain combines TRBV27 with TRBJ1-4; D not certain. The germline V gene encodes CDR1 MNHEY and CDR2 SMNVEV (reference sequence). The ends were cut back, 3 bases at V and 4 bases at J, with 9 bases in the middle. The CDR3 consists of 14 residues.